This T cell receptor beta chain originates from a study of T cell repertoires in cytomegalovirus infection. About the research overall: CMV infection and matching HLA type were both indicated by public TCR beta signatures. The study, taken as a whole, reports: People with CMV and the relevant HLA were identified by cumulative public TCR beta family frequency. Dominating the ex vivo response were HLA-C-restricted CMV-specific TCR beta clonotypes.

TCRdb reprocessed the reads with MiXCR, giving one entry per CDR3 protein. Here the sample spans around 180,000 distinct CDR3 sequences, roughly 27% being singletons. V dropped 0 bases and J dropped 2 bases, with 11 bases sitting between them. The length of the CDR3 is 16 residues. Germline CDR1 is LGHNT and CDR2 is FRNRAP. This clonotype has just a few counts. Antigen specificity is unknown. The sample was PBMCs. J is TRBJ1-3 and V is TRBV12-5; maybe TRBD1 (5 bases). This TCR came from a human donor in good health (CMV status not recorded). Some clones in this sample may be carry-over from other donors' samples. The CDR3 nucleotides read TGTGCTAGTGGTTTGGTACTGGGGACTCCTGGAAACACCATATATTTT. Amino acids: CASGLVLGTPGNTIYF.